These 3 T cell receptor beta chains were sequenced from one sample in a study of OX40 agonist ivuxolimab in advanced cancers. Assay: immunoSEQ multiplex PCR; the TCRdb copy retains only in-frame clones and omits some. The sample consists of 70,000 or so clones, approximately 93% of them appearing once. The material sequenced was CD4+ or CD8+ T cells sorted from blood, taken in a trial of the OX40 agonist ivuxolimab. Receptors were obtained from an adult with an advanced solid tumor such as melanoma, head and neck, liver or kidney cancer.

The chain combines TRBV19 with TRBJ1-2, with D unresolved. The CDR3 spans 11 residues. Germline CDR1 reads LNHDA; CDR2 reads SQIVND (reference sequence). Trimming removed 6 bases from V and 5 bases from J, with 7 bases in between. CDR3 in DNA: TGTGCCAGTAGCACTCCATATGGCTACACCTTC. Translated, it gives CASSTPYGYTF.

In this sample, this clone turned up once. The chain uses TRBV6-1 and TRBJ1-5; 7 positions agree with TRBD1. The CDR3 spans 15 residues. V lost 10 bases to trimming and J lost 5 bases; unmatched junction nucleotides: 14. Germline V gives CDR1 MNHNS, CDR2 SASEGT. The CDR3 is CANHHRGWIYQPQHF. The CDR3 bases are TGTGCCAACCATCACAGGGGTTGGATTTATCAGCCCCAGCATTTT.

The chain links TRBV27 to TRBJ2-2, with TRBD2 matching over 12 bases. The CDR3 is 17 amino acids. The trim removed 3 bases at V and 5 bases at J, leaving 7 bases unmatched. CDR1 is MNHEY, CDR2 SMNVEV, per germline (reference sequence). The CDR3 nucleotides read TGTGCCAGCAGTTTCTCTAGCGGGAGGGCCTATACCGGGGAGCTGTTTTTT. Protein sequence: CASSFSSGRAYTGELFF.